Below, 29 T cell receptor beta chains from the same sample are listed, as sequenced in a study of blood T cell repertoires in COVID-19. The method was immunoSEQ multiplex PCR; TCRdb's version includes in-frame clones alone and lacks a portion of them. In the table there are around 450,000 clones, around 88% of which are singletons. Sequencing used peripheral blood. The receptor set was obtained from a young woman with acute or convalescent COVID-19.

This chain links TRBV21-1 with TRBJ2-7; the D segment call TRBD2 is taken from the table without a DNA check. TRBV21-1 is an annotated pseudogene. This CDR3 contains 17 residues. As DNA, the CDR3 is TGTGCCAGCACCACCGGACGGGTACATTTAGCGGATCGCGAGCAGTACTTC. It translates to CASTTGRVHLADREQYF.

This clone has a handful of counts. This chain links TRBV25-1 with TRBJ1-6; D ambiguous. There are 14 residues in the CDR3. Germline V CDR1 and CDR2: MGHDK, SYGVNS. V dropped 6 bases and J dropped 7 bases, with 13 bases sitting between them. CDR3 residues: CASRGEAGNSPLHF. CDR3 in DNA: TGTGCCAGCAGGGGTGAGGCGGGGAATTCACCCCTCCACTTT.

The chain employs TRBV7-9 and TRBJ2-7; 8 bases match TRBD2. This CDR3 has 14 residues. With V trimmed by 5 bases and J by 2 bases, 5 bases remained unmatched. The V gene's germline CDR1 is SEHNR and CDR2 FQNEAQ (reference sequence). The DNA for the CDR3 is TGTGCCAGCAGCGTTAGCGGGACCCCCTACGAGCAGTACTTC. Amino acid sequence: CASSVSGTPYEQYF. The whole variable domain, remainder taken from reference TRBV7-9 and TRBJ2-7, is DTGVSQNPRHKITKRGQNVTFRCDPISEHNRLYWYRQTLGQGPEFLTYFQNEAQLEKSRLLSDRFSAERPKGSFSTLEIQRTEQGDSAMYLCASSVSGTPYEQYFGPGTRLTVT.

The chain is built from TRBV5-1 and TRBJ2-7; TRBD1 matches at 10 bases. CDR1 SGHRS and CDR2 YFSETQ come from the germline V gene. The CDR3 has 16 residues. Unmatched junction bases numbered 10, after V lost 3 bases and J lost 4 bases. Here the CDR3 DNA reads TGCGCCAGCAGCTCCTATCCGGGACAGGGGTGGTACGAGCAGTACTTC. Residues: CASSSYPGQGWYEQYF.

This sequence joins TRBV6-6 and TRBJ1-2; 7 bases align to TRBD1. Per germline, CDR1 MNHNY and CDR2 SVGAGI (reference sequence). V gave up 5 bases and J gave up 0 bases; unmatched junction bases: 3. CDR3 size: 14 residues. The CDR3, as DNA: TGTGCCAGCAGTGGGGACAGCCCTAACTATGGCTACACCTTC. Protein sequence: CASSGDSPNYGYTF.

The V and J genes are TRBV6-4 and TRBJ1-1, with a tentative D call TRBD1 (5 bases). Trimming shortened V by 6 bases and J by 3 bases, and 14 bases separated the two germline ends. Germline CDR1 and CDR2: MRHNA and SNTAGT. This CDR3 has 14 residues. The CDR3 spells CASRLYRGYTEAFF. CDR3 sequence (DNA): TGTGCCAGCAGACTCTATCGGGGGTACACTGAAGCTTTCTTT.

This sequence joins TRBV9 and TRBJ1-2, with 9 bases fitting TRBD1. The CDR3 runs 15 residues. The V and J ends lost 0 bases and 4 bases, in that order; junction bases with no gene match: 4. Germline CDR1 and CDR2: SGDLS and YYNGEE. The CDR3 DNA reads TGTGCCAGCAGCGTAGAGGGGACAGGGCTCTATGGCTACACCTTC. This gives the protein CASSVEGTGLYGYTF.

The V gene is TRBV2, the J gene TRBJ2-2; D is undetermined. The germline CDR1 and CDR2 sequences are SNHLY and FYNNEI. V lost 3 bases to trimming and J lost 4 bases, with 3 bases between them. The CDR3 covers 12 residues. The CDR3 DNA sequence: TGTGCCAGCAGTGATAGCACCGGGGAGCTGTTTTTT. The encoded protein is CASSDSTGELFF.

On this clone: This sample also contains other DNA sequences that code for the same CDR3. The chain links TRBV5-8 to TRBJ2-5; D is uncertain. The CDR3 runs 12 residues. CDR1 and CDR2 (germline): SGHTS, YDEGEE. Trimming shortened V by 0 bases and J by 5 bases, and 5 bases separated the two germline ends. The CDR3 DNA follows: TGTGCCAGCAGCTTGGTCCTGGAGACCCAGTACTTC. Translation gives CASSLVLETQYF.

The chain has TRBV18 and TRBJ1-2; 8 bases agree with TRBD1. This CDR3 is 15 amino acids long. CDR1 and CDR2 from the germline V gene are KGHSH and LQKENI. The trim removed 6 bases at V and 6 bases at J, leaving 12 bases unmatched. This CDR3 is CASSRDRQGQNGYTF. DNA for the CDR3: TGTGCCAGCTCCCGCGACCGACAGGGGCAAAATGGCTACACCTTC.

CDR3 sequence (DNA): TGTGCCAGTAGGTCAGGGAATTACGAGCAGTACTTC. Residues: CASRSGNYEQYF. The chain couples TRBV19 to TRBJ2-7, with D possibly TRBD1 on 5 matching bases. The CDR3 is made up of 12 amino acids. Germline CDR1 LNHDA, CDR2 SQIVND (reference sequence). V was shortened by 6 bases and J by 4 bases, with 10 bases between the two germline ends.

The sample holds one count of this clone. The chain employs TRBV15 and TRBJ2-5; the match to TRBD2 covers 11 bases. The CDR3 runs 16 residues. V trimming: 3 bases; J trimming: 4 bases; junction bases outside the gene matches: 7. In germline, CDR1 is LNHNV, CDR2 YYDKDF (reference sequence). In DNA, the CDR3 is TGTGCCACCAGCAGGGAACAACTAGCGGGGGCAGAGACCCAGTACTTC. It encodes CATSREQLAGAETQYF.

This clone has only a few counts. The chain carries TRBV27 and TRBJ1-1; weak D call: TRBD1 (6 bases). The CDR3 runs 18 residues. The germline V gene encodes CDR1 MNHEY and CDR2 SMNVEV (reference sequence). V lost 6 bases and J 10 bases, leaving 33 bases between the germline ends. CDR3 residues: CASSQEQGSAGPLSRAFF. CDR3 nucleotide sequence: TGTGCCAGCAGCCAAGAACAGGGTTCGGCCGGACCGTTGAGTCGAGCTTTCTTT.

The chain joins TRBV5-1 to TRBJ1-4, with 9 bases identical to TRBD1. From germline, CDR1 is SGHRS and CDR2 YFSETQ. Losses at the gene ends were 1 base for V and 8 bases for J; bases not matched to a gene: 6. This CDR3 has 15 amino acids. The CDR3 sequence: CASSLSGQGKEKLFF. As DNA, the CDR3 is TGCGCCAGCAGCTTGTCGGGACAGGGAAAAGAAAAACTGTTTTTT.

The chain employs TRBV7-9 and TRBJ2-7, with D perhaps TRBD1 (5 bases). There are 13 residues in the CDR3. V was shortened by 1 base and J by 6 bases, with 10 bases between the two germline ends. Germline V lookup: CDR1 SEHNR, CDR2 FQNEAQ (reference sequence). CDR3 residues: CASSLGTLREQYF. The CDR3 DNA sequence: TGTGCCAGCAGCTTAGGGACACTTCGCGAGCAGTACTTC.

The rearrangement uses TRBV27 and TRBJ2-7; TRBD1 might be the D (5 bases). The CDR3 length is 14 residues. V lost 5 bases to trimming and J lost 2 bases, with 13 bases between them. Germline V gives CDR1 MNHEY, CDR2 SMNVEV (reference sequence). In DNA form, the CDR3 reads TGTGCCAGCAGTAACAGACAGTACCCCTACGAGCAGTACTTC. Translating gives CASSNRQYPYEQYF.

The chain carries TRBV7-2 and TRBJ2-1; D possibly corresponds to TRBD1 (6 bases). The germline gives CDR1 SGHTA, CDR2 FQGNSA. Trimming shortened V by 4 bases and J by 3 bases, and 10 bases separated the two germline ends. This CDR3 contains 14 residues. CDR3 nucleotide sequence: TGTGCCAGCAGCTCAACAGGGTACTACAATGAGCAGTTCTTC. Translated: CASSSTGYYNEQFF.

The V and J genes are TRBV10-3 and TRBJ1-5; D might be TRBD1 (5 bases). The CDR3 is made up of 15 amino acids. Trimming pared 3 bases from V and 10 bases from J, leaving 19 bases between. The germline V gene has CDR1 ENHRY and CDR2 SYGVKD. The CDR3 nucleotides are TGTGCCATCAGTGATCAACAGGCCCCAGGCCAACCCCAGCATTTT. Translated, it gives CAISDQQAPGQPQHF.

This clone was seen just once. The chain combines TRBV21-1 with TRBJ2-3; no check of the table's D call, TRBD1, against the DNA was made. TRBV21-1 is reported as a pseudogene. The CDR3 totals 19 residues. The CDR3 sequence: CASSRQDRDFTQGTDTQYF. The CDR3 bases are TGTGCCAGCAGCAGACAGGACAGGGACTTTACCCAAGGCACAGATACGCAGTATTTT.

The rearrangement links TRBV19 to TRBJ2-5, with D uncertain. CDR1 LNHDA and CDR2 SQIVND come from the germline V gene (reference sequence). Trimming took 6 bases from V and 1 from J, leaving 12 bases between them. This CDR3 is 14 amino acids long. The CDR3 DNA sequence: TGTGCCAGTAGCCCCCTCCAGCGCCAAGAGACCCAGTACTTC. Translating gives CASSPLQRQETQYF. The variable domain in full, completed from reference TRBV19 and TRBJ2-5, reads DGGITQSPKYLFRKEGQNVTLSCEQNLNHDAMYWYRQDPGQGLRLIYYSQIVNDFQKGDIAEGYSVSREKKESFPLTVTSAQKNPTAFYLCASSPLQRQETQYFGPGTRLLVL.

The chain uses TRBV6-6 and TRBJ1-1; 7 nucleotides line up with TRBD1. The germline V gene has CDR1 MNHNY and CDR2 SVGAGI (reference sequence). The CDR3 has 15 amino acids. J gave up 2 bases and V 2 bases, and 5 bases lay outside the gene matches. CDR3 coding DNA: TGTGCCAGCAGTTACCCGACAGGGTTTAACACTGAAGCTTTCTTT. Amino acid sequence: CASSYPTGFNTEAFF.

The genes are TRBV30 and TRBJ2-7; maybe TRBD1 (6 bases). In germline, CDR1 is GTSNPN, CDR2 SVGIG (reference sequence). V was trimmed by 5 bases and J by 7 bases, leaving 18 bases between them. This CDR3 is built from 13 residues. The CDR3 DNA reads TGTGCCTGGGGAAAGACAGGTTGGGGAGAGCAGTACTTC. Residues: CAWGKTGWGEQYF.

The chain joins TRBV9 to TRBJ1-2; TRBD1 is a possible D gene (6 bases). V was clipped by 4 bases and J by 5 bases, with 15 bases between them. The germline gives CDR1 SGDLS, CDR2 YYNGEE. CDR3 size: 14 residues. The CDR3 loop is CASSPSGQAYGYTF. In DNA, the CDR3 is TGTGCCAGCAGCCCCTCGGGACAAGCGTATGGCTACACCTTC.

This clone occurred a few times. This chain uses TRBV28 with TRBJ1-6; D gene uncertain. From germline, CDR1 is MDHEN and CDR2 SYDVKM. CDR3 size: 15 residues. V lost 5 bases, J lost 14 bases, and 22 bases lay in between. The CDR3 here is CASSSSYELGKSLHF. In DNA, the CDR3 is TGTGCCAGCAGTAGCTCTTACGAGTTGGGCAAGTCCCTCCACTTT.

The rearrangement links TRBV12-3 or TRBV12-4 to TRBJ1-6; D perhaps matches TRBD1 (6 bases). V lost 4 bases to trimming and J lost 10 bases, with 11 bases between them. The CDR3 is made up of 13 amino acids. The CDR3 DNA reads as TGTGCCAGCAGTTATGCGGGGGGCTCACCCCTCCACTTT. It specifies CASSYAGGSPLHF.

The chain couples TRBV18 to TRBJ1-1; no reliable D call. Germline V CDR1 and CDR2: KGHSH, LQKENI. The CDR3 length is 16 residues. Trimming removed 4 bases at V and 10 bases at J, with 25 bases between. The CDR3 sequence is CASSLYRVERHGSAFF. In DNA, the CDR3 is TGTGCCAGCTCACTATACCGGGTGGAGCGTCATGGTTCAGCTTTCTTT.

This rearrangement joins TRBV5-6 to TRBJ1-1; 9 bases fit TRBD1. The CDR3 runs to 16 residues. With 4 bases clipped from V and 5 bases from J, the junction kept 12 bases outside the gene matches. Germline V CDR1 and CDR2: SGHDT, YYEEEE. This CDR3 reads CASSQKGQGSWTEAFF. The CDR3 bases are TGTGCCAGCAGCCAGAAAGGACAGGGGAGCTGGACTGAAGCTTTCTTT.

V usage is TRBV10-2 and J usage is TRBJ1-4, with D tentatively TRBD1 (5 bases). CDR3 length: 13 amino acids. Trimming stripped 4 bases from V and 5 bases from J, with 8 bases between. CDR1 and CDR2 (germline): WSHSY, SAAADI. The CDR3 DNA reads TGCGCCAGCAGTGGACAGCCAAATGAAAAACTGTTTTTT. The encoded protein is CASSGQPNEKLFF.

The chain recombines TRBV2 with TRBJ1-3, with D possibly TRBD1 on 5 matching bases. From germline, CDR1 is SNHLY and CDR2 FYNNEI. The CDR3 totals 18 residues. V was cut by 6 bases and J by 3 bases, with 24 bases left in between. CDR3 coding DNA: TGTGCCAGCAGCCCTCAAGCACGGGGGTTCTTGATTGGAAACACCATATATTTT. Encoded protein: CASSPQARGFLIGNTIYF.